This TCR beta chain was recovered during a study of T cells in Graves' hyperthyroidism and ophthalmopathy. RNA transcripts yielded amplified TCR beta CDR3 regions. TCR CDR3 regions were first amplified by RT-PCR with HTBI primers. TCRdb reprocessed the multiplex PCR reads via MiXCR and lists one record per CDR3 protein. The table shows about 300,000 distinct CDR3 sequences, with roughly an eighth occurring only once. Whole-study results and caveats: By a 13 V-J model, ophthalmopathy was set apart from stable hyperthyroidism.

With V trimmed by 4 bases and J by 7 bases, 7 bases remained unmatched. The length of the CDR3 is 14 residues. Germline V gene sequence: CDR1 KGHSH, CDR2 LQKENI. Many counts were recorded for this clonotype. Its antigen is not identified. Stable hyperthyroidism: no ophthalmopathy progression over 18 months of follow-up. Source material: blood. This chain joins TRBV18 and TRBJ1-5; 7 bases map to TRBD1. The receptor was isolated from a woman aged 35 to 49 with Graves' hyperthyroidism. CDR3 DNA: TGTGCCAGCTCACAGACAACAGGGGCACAGCCCCAGCATTTT. Translating gives CASSQTTGAQPQHF.